This T cell receptor beta chain was documented in a study of T cell changes during pregnancy in multiple sclerosis (dated by TCRdb to between 2019 and 2020). As for the study more broadly: The study examined how the T cell repertoire changed over the course of pregnancy in women with multiple sclerosis.

Comment on this clone: The specificity of this receptor is unknown. Base-call qualities are not available, and no considerably larger clone is one nucleotide away.

Trimming accounts for 5 bases at V and 4 bases at J, while the number of junction bases matched to no gene is 6. The CDR3 measures 16 amino acids from cysteine to phenylalanine. CDR3 DNA only is kept here, 48 bases in frame from base 1. The germline V gene (reference sequence) supplies CDR1 MNHEY and CDR2 SMNVEV. Receptor libraries were prepared by the immunoSEQ multiplex PCR assay. In its TCRdb copy, this immuneACCESS table keeps in-frame sequences only and misses some clones. Where compared with another copy, unresolved V genes explain less than half of these, and the others have no known cause. This sample has some 48,000 clones in its table, and 85% to 95% of those were observed once. Almost 6% of the sample comes from the top ten.

The sequence derives from a female donor with multiple sclerosis, enrolled in a pregnancy study. The V and J segments used are TRBV27 and TRBJ2-5; 14 middle bases align to TRBD2. This sample comprised CD8+ T cells from peripheral blood mononuclear cells, obtained in the first trimester of pregnancy. CDR3 sequence: CASSPGTSGRRETQYF. The base sequence is TGTGCCAGCAGTCCGGGGACTAGCGGGAGACGAGAGACCCAGTACTTC.